This section outlines one T cell receptor beta chain sequence together with its context. Its specificity is unknown. This sample stems from a study of T cells expressing NK-cell markers. Study results and caveats: Also leading the CD3+CD56-NKG2C+ fraction in several donors were these clonotypes. For about six donors, the dominant NKG2C+ clonotypes made up roughly 1.0-7.5% of their CD8+ T cells. It is unclear if expanded NKG2C-expressing clones target HCMV antigens.

Following a re-call of the 5' RACE reads, TCRdb has one entry per CDR3 protein and lacks DNA. This sample contains hundreds of thousands of distinct CDR3 sequences. The receptor was isolated from a man aged 18-30 years in good health. Sequencing was carried out using blood T cells: a sorted CD56 or NKG2C T cell subset, CD4+ or CD8+ T cells, or bulk PBMC T cells (not recorded which).

The CDR3 region is CASSLAWGSTGELFF. The chain has TRBV5-1 and TRBJ2-2. The CDR3 is 15 amino acids. Germline V gene sequence: CDR1 SGHRS, CDR2 YFSETQ.